A single T cell receptor beta chain is shown here with its context. The CDR3 covers 12 residues. The V gene lost 4 bases and the J gene lost 4 bases, with 5 bases spanning the gap. CDR1 and CDR2 from the germline V gene are MNHEY and SMNVEV (reference sequence). These data originate in a study of blood T cell repertoires in COVID-19. Data came from immunoSEQ multiplex PCR; TCRdb stores just in-frame clones and leaves some out. The table shows tens of thousands of clones, with 80% to 90% occurring only once. The chain is built from TRBV27 and TRBJ2-1; D is unclear. The sequence was obtained from a woman aged 35 to 49 with acute or convalescent COVID-19. Sequenced: peripheral blood. The CDR3 DNA reads TGTGCCAGCAGTTCGTTTTACAATGAGCAGTTCTTC. This translates into CASSSFYNEQFF.